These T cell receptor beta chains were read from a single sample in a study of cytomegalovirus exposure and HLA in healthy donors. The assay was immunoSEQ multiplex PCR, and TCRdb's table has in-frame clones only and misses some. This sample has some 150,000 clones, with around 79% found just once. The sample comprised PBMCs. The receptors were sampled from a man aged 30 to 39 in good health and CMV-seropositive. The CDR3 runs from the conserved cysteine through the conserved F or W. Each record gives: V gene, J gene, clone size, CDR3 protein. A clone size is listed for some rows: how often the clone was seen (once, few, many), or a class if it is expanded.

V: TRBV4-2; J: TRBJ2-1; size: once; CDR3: CASSLQMEGEQFF
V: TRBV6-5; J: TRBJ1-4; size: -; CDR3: CASSLPTGGSEKLFF
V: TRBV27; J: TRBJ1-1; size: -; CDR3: CASSRGLMNTEAFF
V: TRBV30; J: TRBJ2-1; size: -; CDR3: CALEGGRNEQFF
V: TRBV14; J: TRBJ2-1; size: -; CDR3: CASSHLTGATYNEQFF
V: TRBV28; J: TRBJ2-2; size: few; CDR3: CASKRQADTGELFF
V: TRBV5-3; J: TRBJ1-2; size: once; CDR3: CARSSLGQETNYGYTF
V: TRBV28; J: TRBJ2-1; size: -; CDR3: CASSLAGTGGYEQFF
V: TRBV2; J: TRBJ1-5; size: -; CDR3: CASSYGTGGNQPQHF
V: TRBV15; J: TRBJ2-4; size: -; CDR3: CATSSLLAGGLQNIQYF
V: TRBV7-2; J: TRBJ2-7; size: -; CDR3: CASSLALIFYEQYF
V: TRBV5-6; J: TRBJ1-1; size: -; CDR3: CASSFAGLGQQNTEAFF
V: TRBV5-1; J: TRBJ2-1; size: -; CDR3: CASSLVGQNNEQFF
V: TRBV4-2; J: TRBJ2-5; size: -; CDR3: CASSQDPRGSSGETQYF